This T cell receptor beta chain stems from a study of blood T cell repertoires in COVID-19. Across the study: T cells, B-cell-depleted T cells, or PBMCs provided the cDNA or gDNA that served as material.

The CDR3 has 11 amino acids. V lost 9 bases to trimming and J lost 5 bases, with 6 bases between them. Per germline, CDR1 KGHDR and CDR2 SFDVKD. This clone appeared a single time. Profiled with immunoSEQ multiplex PCR; TCRdb holds only in-frame clones, not every one. The table includes about 180,000 clones, around 80% detected once. The chain couples TRBV24-1 to TRBJ2-2; D remains ambiguous. The specimen sequenced was peripheral blood. The clonotype originates from a woman aged 80 or over with COVID-19, enrolled during active disease. The CDR3 here is CATGETGELFF. The DNA for the CDR3 is TGTGCCACCGGAGAAACCGGGGAGCTGTTTTTT.